This TCR beta chain was sequenced in a study of cytomegalovirus exposure and HLA in healthy donors (dated by TCRdb to 2016 to 2017). Looking at the study overall: An earlier analysis of around 600 of the donors reported approximately 270 Gb of sequence data and 120 million or so unique TCR beta sequences from 150 million to 200 million T cells. The study profiled the T cell repertoires of around 700 subjects by immunosequencing and related them to cytomegalovirus serostatus. About 300 gigabases of sequencing data and 70 million to 100 million unique TCR sequences made up an early release that covered roughly 670 HLA-typed donors. The study combined high-throughput TCR immunosequencing, statistical association of individual TCRs with disease status, and machine learning to predict cytomegalovirus infection status. Among around 400 genotyped donors of the cohort, an average of around 250,000 unique TCR beta nucleotide sequences was sequenced per donor, of which roughly 17% were non-productive. Of the approximately 370 genotyped donors, over 80% were placed in the genetic ancestry cluster associated with self-reported Caucasian donors. The number of donors typed differed by locus, with roughly 620-630 for A, B, C, DRB1 and DQB1, 522 for DQA1, 600 to 610 for DPA1, and around 430 for DPB1. A later genetic analysis used genome-wide SNP genotypes for about 60% of the roughly 670 donors, treating that subset as a discovery cohort. The later analysis used no new phenotypic data to find candidate immune exposures, relying instead on TCR beta sequences and their occurrence across donors. The study aimed to test whether cataloging public T cell receptors could reveal signatures of past pathogen exposure. Every discovery cohort repertoire had been produced on one sequencing platform. Because of strong linkage in the cohort, roughly five DR-DQ haplotypes were treated as single units for association and clustering. An earlier analysis of 500 to 650 of the donors applied high-throughput TCR beta sequencing to assess whether each TCR beta V gene segment acted as functional or pseudogenic. A later analysis re-analyzed previously published TCR beta repertoires from 666 donors and added high-resolution HLA genotyping to study TCR occurrence patterns. Donor age, sex, ethnicity and CMV serostatus were collected together with the repertoire data. A separate validation cohort of roughly 130 different subjects was used in addition to the roughly 670-subject first cohort. Class I and class II HLA loci were covered by the typing at four-digit resolution. Broader findings and caveats from the paper: The authors suggested that the approach could potentially be extended to other disease states and immunological phenotypes. Compared with the roughly 600-donor mean, donors in an Asian-associated ancestry cluster had fewer N-insertions in productive TCRs, according to a later genetic analysis. A cluster of highly shared sequence variants was judged likely to represent a technical artifact of the sequencing pipeline. Only TCR beta chains were sequenced in this cohort, and the absence of alpha or paired-chain data limited detectable features. Because HLA typing was missing for some donors at each locus, association tests included only the typed subset. Most TCR sequences were seen in very few donors, while some public TCRs were found in many individuals. Presence/absence analyses assumed roughly uniform sequencing depth across donors, an assumption that may not hold. Most CMV-associated TCR beta chains appeared to be HLA-restricted in a later analysis, and the HLA associations seemed to be driven largely by CMV exposure. In a later genetic analysis, a missense DCLRE1C variant was associated with V-gene and J-gene trimming of TCR beta chains, and the association was replicated in an independent cohort. In a later analysis, several top co-occurrence clusters were reported to appear linked to parvovirus B19, influenza, CMV and Epstein-Barr virus. Compared with equally common non-associated chains, HLA-associated TCR beta chains in a later analysis were more clonally expanded and had lower generation probabilities. In an earlier analysis of fewer than 700 of the donors, most TCR beta V segments appeared in productive rearrangements about 87% or about 30% of the time, broadly matching IMGT annotations. A further reported finding was that TCR beta sequences accurately predicted the HLA-A and HLA-B alleles for most subjects in the first cohort. Assigning TCR associations to individual alleles was difficult when HLA alleles, especially DR and DQ, strongly co-occurred. For the cohort, immune exposure information was limited to CMV serostatus. The earlier analysis of some 540 of the donors excluded some 16 rarely observed V segments, including chromosome 9 orphons, because counts were too low. Correlated functional status among segregating V segments might reflect linkage disequilibrium, but an unknown experimental factor could not be ruled out. A total of 150 to 200 TCR beta chains were listed by the study as associated with cytomegalovirus. In vitro tests confirmed that a few of the cytomegalovirus-associated TCR beta chains recognize cytomegalovirus antigens. The classifier was reported to diagnose cytomegalovirus status with high specificity and sensitivity in both the original and validation cohorts. In a later analysis, some 17,000 TCR beta sequences were associated with specific HLA alleles at a false discovery rate of 0.05. According to a later analysis, TCR association rates differed among HLA loci, with DRB1 alleles showing the most associated TCRs and HLA-C alleles showing the fewest. Because the 87-base-pair reads could not distinguish some IMGT-functional V segments, including TRBV6-2 and TRBV6-3, those segments were excluded.

The V end gives up 0 bases and the J end 10 bases, leaving 7 bases in the junction not matched to a gene. The CDR3 measures 14 amino acids from cysteine to phenylalanine. CDR3 DNA is the only sequence kept; it has 42 bases, read in frame from the first base. CDR1 ENHRY and CDR2 SYGVKD are derived from the germline V gene. Libraries were built with the immunoSEQ multiplex PCR assay. For the multiplex PCR, a mixture combining 60 forward primers for TCR Vbeta segments and 13 reverse primers for TCR Jbeta segments was used. The CDR3 region of rearranged TCR beta genes was amplified from genomic DNA by a multiplex PCR assay. On the Illumina HiSeq System, the amplified TCR beta libraries were sequenced as 87-base-pair reads. Regarding the original processing steps: A later analysis tallied around 87 million unique TCR beta chains across the 660 or so repertoires, and some 10 million of those chains were shared by two or more donors. To remove PCR and sequencing errors, raw reads were error-corrected and collapsed into unique sequences using a nearest-neighbor algorithm that merged closely related sequences. V, D and J gene segments were assigned by aligning CDR3 sequences to IMGT reference sequences. For a sequence to be retained, a match of at least six nucleotides was required to both a V gene segment and a J gene segment. A rearrangement counted as productive if the CDR3 had no stop codons and remained in frame with V and J, and every other rearrangement counted as non-productive. CDR3 was defined by IMGT convention, running from the second conserved V-encoded cysteine to the conserved J-encoded phenylalanine. The earlier analysis of 500 to 600 of the donors excluded sequences that lacked an unambiguous match to a single V gene segment. In an earlier analysis of several hundred of the donors, a V segment was called functional when productive rearrangements were above 56.7%, and segregating when the standard deviation between donors exceeded 5%. A statistical classification framework was built for diagnosing cytomegalovirus status from the catalog of TCR beta chain sequences. A later analysis assigned V and J genes by comparing TCR nucleotide sequences with IMGT/GENE-DB human TR gene sequences. The TCRdist pipeline was used in a later analysis to assign CDR3 sequences and most-parsimonious VDJ recombination scenarios. In a later analysis, each TCR beta chain was defined by its CDR3 amino acid sequence together with its V-gene family, and reads without a unique V-gene family were excluded. A later analysis removed 550 to 700 highly shared, low-generation-probability nucleotide sequences to deal with suspected cross-contamination and a sequencing artifact. For each public chain, a later analysis derived a clonal expansion index from normalized ranks of inferred template counts within each repertoire. In a later analysis, generation probabilities were computed using a VDJ recombination model fitted to out-of-frame rearrangements, and the results were checked against IGoR. In a later analysis, TCR-TCR, TCR-HLA and TCR-CMV co-occurrence was scored with hypergeometric tests, and a repertoire-size bias correction was applied to TCR pairs. A later analysis estimated false discovery rates by permuting HLA or CMV assignments 20 times. In a later analysis, co-occurring TCRs were grouped with DBSCAN, and TCRdist sequence similarity was added when clustering was performed within HLA-allele-positive subsets. Repertoires with fewer than 30,000 or more than 120,000 public chains were left out of co-occurrence clustering, as were about 5 repertoires with anomalous nucleotide sharing. Held by TCRdb, this immuneACCESS table contains in-frame sequences only and omits some clones. Under half of the omission traces to an unresolved V gene where checked; the cause of the rest is unknown. The V and J calls and clone size were taken over from that table, and D and trimming were inferred from the DNA. This sample holds 80,000 to 130,000 clones; about 79% were observed only once. Roughly 4% of the sample goes to the ten largest clones.

The cohort was made up of 666 healthy bone marrow donors. At the time of sampling, every cohort member was nominally healthy, though immune exposures that went unrecorded were likely present. The donor was CMV seropositive and was included in the group of 270 or so seropositive cohort members. Every donor gave a peripheral blood sample, and the peripheral blood mononuclear cells from that sample were used for TCR beta sequencing. Genomic DNA was extracted from the blood cell samples with the Qiagen DNeasy Blood Extraction Kit. For this clone: Its antigen has not been determined. Base qualities are not provided; no much larger clone lies one nucleotide away.

The sequence joins TRBV10-3 to TRBJ2-3; 7 junctional bases match TRBD1. The sequenced material came from PBMCs. The origin of this receptor is a female donor in good health and CMV-seropositive. The CDR3 amino acid sequence is: CAISESAQGVAQYF. DNA sequence: TGTGCCATCAGTGAGTCGGCCCAGGGGGTTGCGCAGTATTTT.